This is a list of T cell receptor beta chains from one sample in a study of blood T cell repertoires in COVID-19. Sequenced by immunoSEQ multiplex PCR; TCRdb stores in-frame clones only, minus some. In the table there are hundreds of thousands of clones, roughly nine tenths of which are singletons. The sequenced material came from peripheral blood. The origin of the receptors is a woman aged 45-60 years with COVID-19, enrolled during active disease. CDR3s include the opening cysteine and the closing phenylalanine or tryptophan. The D gene is left open where the match is weak. The size field is filled for only some rows; it gives once, few, many or a size class.

v_call,d_call,j_call,clone_size,cdr3_nt,cdr3_aa
TRBV9,NA,TRBJ2-7,NA,TGTGCCAGCAGCGGTAGGGACGGCCACGGGACTGGTCTATACTTC,CASSGRDGHGTGLYF
TRBV29-1,TRBD1,TRBJ1-2,NA,TGCAGCGTTGAAGGGACAGGGCTTCACTTCTTC,CSVEGTGLHFF
TRBV2,NA,TRBJ2-5,NA,TGTGCCAGTGATAGGGGAGAGACCCAGTACTTC,CASDRGETQYF
TRBV15,NA,TRBJ1-1,NA,TGTGCCACCAGCAAAGGCCCAATGGGAGGAGCTTTCTTT,CATSKGPMGGAFF
TRBV3-1/TRBV3-2,NA,TRBJ1-5,once,TGTGCCAGCAGCCAAGGCGGGGATAGCAATCAGCCCCAGCATTTT,CASSQGGDSNQPQHF
TRBV9,TRBD1,TRBJ1-2,NA,TGTGCCAGCAGCGCCCAGGGGGGTAGCTCTGGCTACACCTTC,CASSAQGGSSGYTF
TRBV10-3,TRBD1,TRBJ1-2,NA,TGTGCCATCAGGGGGGGGACAGGGGAAGACTATGGCTACACCTTC,CAIRGGTGEDYGYTF
TRBV30,NA,TRBJ1-4,NA,TGTGCCTGGAGTAGGATGCGACGGGATAATGAAAAACTGTTTTTT,CAWSRMRRDNEKLFF
TRBV5-4,NA,TRBJ2-3,NA,TGTGCCAGCAGCTTGGTAGGGGCAGATACGCAGTATTTT,CASSLVGADTQYF
TRBV6-4,TRBD2,TRBJ2-3,NA,TGTGCCAGCAGTGACGAACTAGCGGGGGGGCCAGATACGCAGTATTTT,CASSDELAGGPDTQYF
TRBV9,TRBD1,TRBJ2-1,NA,TGTGCCAGCAGCCTCTTAGGGGGCCGGAATGAGCAGTTCTTC,CASSLLGGRNEQFF
TRBV7-8,TRBD1,TRBJ1-1,few,TGTGCCAGCAGCCCGGACAGGGGAGGTAATACTGAAGCTTTCTTT,CASSPDRGGNTEAFF
TRBV7-6,NA,TRBJ2-7,once,TGTGCCAGCAGCGCAGGGGGGCCTCGCGAGCAGTACTTC,CASSAGGPREQYF
TRBV15,TRBD2,TRBJ2-7,few,TGTGCCACCAGCAGAGCTGCTAGCGGGGACTACGAGCAGTACTTC,CATSRAASGDYEQYF
TRBV19,TRBD1,TRBJ1-5,NA,TGTGCCAGTAGTATCGGGACAGGGTGGGAGCCCCAGCATTTT,CASSIGTGWEPQHF
TRBV24-1,TRBD1,TRBJ1-2,NA,TGTGCCACCAGTGCACCGGGACAGGCTTATGGCTACACCTTC,CATSAPGQAYGYTF
TRBV5-8,TRBD1,TRBJ2-7,NA,TGTGCCAGCAGCTTGGGGGGACAGGTCTTCAACGAGCAGTACTTC,CASSLGGQVFNEQYF
TRBV12-5,NA,TRBJ2-7,NA,TGTGCTAGTGGTTTTTGGCGGGACAGTATCTACGAGCAGTACTTC,CASGFWRDSIYEQYF
TRBV11-2,TRBD2,TRBJ2-7,NA,TGTGCCAGCAGCCCCGGGGGGGGCGAGCAGTACTTC,CASSPGGGEQYF
TRBV2,NA,TRBJ1-5,NA,TGTGCCAGCAGTGTGAACAGGCTTTTAGATCAGCCCCAGCATTTT,CASSVNRLLDQPQHF
TRBV4-1,NA,TRBJ1-1,NA,TGCGCCAGCAGCCAAGTCGCAGGAACGAACACTGAAGCTTTCTTT,CASSQVAGTNTEAFF
TRBV25-1,TRBD1,TRBJ1-2,NA,TGTGCCAGCAGTGAAGAGGGGACAGGGTTGGTCTATGGCTACACCTTC,CASSEEGTGLVYGYTF
TRBV15,TRBD1,TRBJ1-5,few,TGTGCCACCAGCAGGGTAACAGGGGAAGTCAATCAGCCCCAGCATTTT,CATSRVTGEVNQPQHF
TRBV13,TRBD2,TRBJ2-3,NA,TGTGCCAGCAGCTCAGGGACTAGCGGGGGGGCCACAGATACGCAGTATTTT,CASSSGTSGGATDTQYF
TRBV7-3,NA,TRBJ1-1,NA,TGTGCCAGCAGCTCCCTCAGTGACACTGAAGCTTTCTTT,CASSSLSDTEAFF
TRBV2,TRBD1,TRBJ2-7,NA,TGTGCCAGTATATTAATTGCAGGGGGCTACGAGCAGTACTTC,CASILIAGGYEQYF
TRBV12-5,NA,TRBJ2-7,NA,TGTGCTAGTGGTTTGCCCTACACAGGACCCTACGAGCAGTACTTC,CASGLPYTGPYEQYF
TRBV19,NA,TRBJ1-1,NA,TGTGCCAGTAGTGAGTACTCGGACAGAAAGAACACTGAAGCTTTCTTT,CASSEYSDRKNTEAFF